These 6 T cell receptor beta chains came from one sample sequenced in a study of blood T cell repertoires in COVID-19. The assay was immunoSEQ multiplex PCR, and TCRdb's table has in-frame clones only and misses some. The data hold 210,000 or so clones, with roughly 80% observed a single time. Sequencing used PBMCs or T cells enriched from blood (not recorded which). Every receptor here comes from a man between 60 and 75 years old who had recovered from COVID-19.

This clone occurred once. This chain links TRBV6-6 with TRBJ1-2, with 9 bases aligning to TRBD1. With 2 bases clipped from V and 4 bases from J, the junction kept 8 bases outside the gene matches. CDR1 and CDR2 from the germline V gene are MNHNY and SVGAGI (reference sequence). The CDR3 covers 16 residues. The CDR3: CASSYPGQGQGYGYTF. DNA of the CDR3: TGTGCCAGCAGTTACCCGGGACAGGGTCAGGGCTATGGCTACACCTTC.

The chain couples TRBV9 to TRBJ1-2; D ambiguous. This CDR3 contains 15 residues. With 0 bases removed from V and 2 bases from J, the gap between germline ends came to 11 bases. Germline lookup yields CDR1 SGDLS and CDR2 YYNGEE. In DNA form, the CDR3 reads TGTGCCAGCAGCGTAGGAGAAGTACTAAACTATGGCTACACCTTC. Translation gives CASSVGEVLNYGYTF.

The chain is built from TRBV5-1 and TRBJ1-3; D is unresolved. This CDR3 spans 16 amino acids. Trimming took off 0 bases at V and 1 base at J, with 11 bases between the two ends. Germline V gene lookup returns CDR1 SGHRS and CDR2 YFSETQ. Here the CDR3 reads CASSLAGSGSGNTIYF. The CDR3 region has the DNA TGCGCCAGCAGCTTGGCCGGGAGCGGGTCTGGAAACACCATATATTTT. The whole variable domain, remainder taken from reference TRBV5-1 and TRBJ1-3, is KAGVTQTPRYLIKTRGQQVTLSCSPISGHRSVSWYQQTPGQGLQFLFEYFSETQRNKGNFPGRFSGRQFSNSRSEMNVSTLELGDSALYLCASSLAGSGSGNTIYFGEGSWLTVV.

The J gene is TRBJ1-3, the V gene TRBV11-3; 7 nucleotides align to TRBD1. In germline, CDR1 is SGHNT, CDR2 YENEEA. The CDR3 has 17 amino acids. V gave up 2 bases and J gave up 4 bases; unmatched junction bases: 11. The CDR3 reads CASSLIFGTEGGNTIYF. Written as DNA, the CDR3 is TGTGCCAGCAGCTTAATTTTTGGGACAGAAGGCGGAAACACCATATATTTT.

The gene calls are TRBV11-3 and TRBJ1-1; tentative D call: TRBD1 (6 bases). The CDR3 is 12 residues long. Trimming shortened V by 6 bases and J by 5 bases, and 10 bases separated the two germline ends. Per the germline V gene, CDR1 is SGHNT and CDR2 is YENEEA. DNA of the CDR3: TGTGCCAGCAGACAGGGAGTGACTGAAGCTTTCTTT. Its protein is CASRQGVTEAFF.

This clone was detected only once. The junction and the germline gene differ at one end; a read error may be behind it. This chain's CDR3 is CASSHDRVDTGELFF. DNA of the CDR3: TGTGCTAGCAGCCACGACAGGGTGGACACCGGGGAGCTGTTTTTT. The J gene is TRBJ2-2, the V gene TRBV7-7, with 7 bases aligning to TRBD1. CDR1 and CDR2 (germline): SSHAT, FNYEAQ (reference sequence). The CDR3 loop spans 15 amino acids.